A selection of T cell receptor beta chains follows, all from one sample in a study of T cell responses to AZD1222 COVID-19 vaccine. This table comes from immunoSEQ multiplex PCR, and its TCRdb copy is limited to in-frame clones, with some not included. This table holds roughly 110,000 clones, approximately 91% found once. Material: peripheral blood, obtained on day 0 of AZD1222 vaccination. The source is an adult in good health. Each CDR3 is given with its conserved first and last residue. D genes are given only for firm matches. Not all rows give a size; the values are once, few, many and, for expanded clones, a class.

d_call j_call v_call clone_size cdr3_nt cdr3_aa
TRBD2 TRBJ2-3 TRBV29-1 - TGCAGCGCGAAGCGGGGGGGCACAGATACGCAGTATTTT CSAKRGGTDTQYF
- TRBJ1-1 TRBV14 - TGTGCCAGCATGCGGAACATGAACACTGAAGCTTTCTTT CASMRNMNTEAFF
- TRBJ1-3 TRBV5-8 - TGTGCCAGCAGCTTGACCCCGGGACACCACGGAAACACCATATATTTT CASSLTPGHHGNTIYF
TRBD1 TRBJ1-4 TRBV19 - TGTGCCAGTAGTGGGACAGGGGTCCAAAGTGAAAAACTGTTTTTT CASSGTGVQSEKLFF
- TRBJ2-3 TRBV12-3/TRBV12-4 - TGTGCCAGCAGTCGGGGAGCAGATACGCAGTATTTT CASSRGADTQYF
- TRBJ1-2 TRBV5-6 once TGTGCCAGCAGCCCACCTCGAGTTAACTATGGCTACACCTTC CASSPPRVNYGYTF
TRBD2 TRBJ2-5 TRBV19 - TGTGCCAGTGGGGGGGGTTTGGGACAAGAGACCCAGTACTTC CASGGGLGQETQYF
- TRBJ1-1 TRBV5-4 - TGTGCCAGCAGGGGACGGGGGAACACTGAAGCTTTCTTT CASRGRGNTEAFF
- TRBJ2-7 TRBV12-3/TRBV12-4 - TGTGCCAGCAGTTTTACCGCGTACGAGCAGTACTTC CASSFTAYEQYF
TRBD1 TRBJ1-2 TRBV5-1 once TGCGCCAGCAGCTTCGACAGGGCCGTCTATGGCTACACCTTC CASSFDRAVYGYTF
TRBD1 TRBJ2-7 TRBV5-1 - TGCGCCACCTGCCCGGGACAGGGGGCGGCCAGCTCCTACGAGCAGTACTTC CATCPGQGAASSYEQYF
- TRBJ2-5 TRBV29-1 once TGCAGCGTGGGCCCGGGCATGGAGACCCAGTACTTC CSVGPGMETQYF
- TRBJ2-5 TRBV6-2/TRBV6-3 - TGTGCCAGCAGTTACCCTCTACTCGGGGGACTGGCCGAAGAGACCCAGTACTTC CASSYPLLGGLAEETQYF
- TRBJ1-2 TRBV5-8 - TGTGCCAGCAGCTTCGTGTCAGCTAACTATGGCTACACCTTC CASSFVSANYGYTF
- TRBJ1-6 TRBV15 - TGTGCCACCAGCAGACAGAGCTCCTATAATTCACCCCTCCACTTT CATSRQSSYNSPLHF